Listed below are T cell receptor beta chains from one sample, sequenced in a study of cytomegalovirus exposure and HLA in healthy donors. Sequencing used immunoSEQ multiplex PCR; TCRdb keeps in-frame clones, though not all of them. The table includes roughly 120,000 clones, about two thirds detected once. Sequencing was performed on PBMCs. Receptors were obtained from a woman aged 65 to 85 in good health and CMV-seropositive. CDR3s include the opening cysteine and the closing phenylalanine or tryptophan.

V	J	CDR3
TRBV11-2	TRBJ2-3	CASSLVLPTDTQYF
TRBV7-2	TRBJ1-5	CASSLAGRGNQPQHF
TRBV19	TRBJ1-2	CASSIPEEGFTNYGYTF
TRBV6-6	TRBJ2-7	CASRSTEGGVAYEQYF
TRBV4-2	TRBJ2-3	CASSQDRGGTDTQYF
TRBV7-9	TRBJ2-7	CASSPREPYEQYF
TRBV7-3	TRBJ1-6	CASSLKGGRPLHF
TRBV6-6	TRBJ2-3	CASSPPTTDTQYF
TRBV18	TRBJ1-1	CASSSLDTGQGNTEAFF
TRBV18	TRBJ1-5	CASSPTGQYITPQHF
TRBV29-1	TRBJ2-3	CSVARTGSGTDTQYF
TRBV6-5	TRBJ2-1	CASSYKYSSYNEQFF
TRBV30	TRBJ1-2	CAWRAQVANYGYTF
TRBV15	TRBJ2-1	CATSRDTSASEQFF
TRBV2	TRBJ2-6	CARRSSGANVLTF
TRBV19	TRBJ1-1	CASNQGNTEAFF
TRBV27	TRBJ1-1	CASSPPGGYTEAFF
TRBV5-6	TRBJ1-5	CASRRSRGRDRVNQPQHF
TRBV7-6	TRBJ2-1	CASSPTSYNEQFF
TRBV10-2	TRBJ1-1	CASVRQRNTEAFF
TRBV6-5	TRBJ1-5	CASGFGQPQHF
TRBV6-6	TRBJ2-3	CAIRDPGADTQYF
TRBV2	TRBJ1-1	CASSRDTVTEAFF
TRBV4-1	TRBJ2-7	CASSTSGGPLSSYEQYF
TRBV6-5	TRBJ1-5	CASSSTWTGYQPQHF
TRBV7-2	TRBJ1-6	CASSLVGQGRSPLHF
TRBV7-9	TRBJ1-5	CASSLEGGQAYQPQHF
TRBV23-1	TRBJ1-5	CASSQRQGGQPQHF
TRBV5-1	TRBJ1-2	CASSLGSSMGYTF
TRBV7-8	TRBJ2-5	CASSAIGVQETQYF
TRBV7-6	TRBJ1-1	CASSPRQGLMNTEAFF
TRBV2	TRBJ1-5	CASSEVLAQPQHF
TRBV29-1	TRBJ1-1	CSVATGGDTEAFF
TRBV10-1	TRBJ1-5	CASSESANQPQHF
TRBV7-2	TRBJ2-7	CASSSGTGGGSYEQYF
TRBV30	TRBJ1-1	CAWSVKGDTEAFF
TRBV4-3	TRBJ1-2	CASSQVTGGQNYGYTF
TRBV6-6	TRBJ1-5	CASSPVGGGNQPQHF